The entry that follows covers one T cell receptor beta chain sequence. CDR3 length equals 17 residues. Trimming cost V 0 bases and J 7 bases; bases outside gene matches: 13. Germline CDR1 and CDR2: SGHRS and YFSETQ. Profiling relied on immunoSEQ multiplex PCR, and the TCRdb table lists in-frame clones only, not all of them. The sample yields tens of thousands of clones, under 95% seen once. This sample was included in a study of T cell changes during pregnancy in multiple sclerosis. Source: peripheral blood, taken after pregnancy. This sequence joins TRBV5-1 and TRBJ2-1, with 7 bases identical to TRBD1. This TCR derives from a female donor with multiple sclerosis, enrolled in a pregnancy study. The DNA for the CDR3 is TGCGCCAGCAGCTTGGTCGTTTCGGGACAGTGGGTAAATGAGCAGTTCTTC. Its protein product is CASSLVVSGQWVNEQFF.